This is a list of T cell receptor beta chains from one sample in a study of blood T cell repertoires in COVID-19. Assay: immunoSEQ multiplex PCR; the TCRdb copy retains only in-frame clones and omits some. The table includes about 69,000 clones, roughly 87% detected once. The sample comprised peripheral blood. These receptors all come from an elderly man with acute or convalescent COVID-19. CDR3s include the opening cysteine and the closing phenylalanine or tryptophan. A D gene is named only where the DNA matches it firmly. Some rows have no size entry. The others give once, few or many, or a class for an expanded clone.

v_call,d_call,j_call,clone_size,cdr3_aa,cdr3_nt
TRBV24-1,-,TRBJ1-5,few,CATSDAGRGNQPQHF,TGTGCCACCAGTGATGCTGGGCGGGGCAATCAGCCCCAGCATTTT
TRBV6-5,TRBD2,TRBJ2-1,-,CAIGVSGRWAEQFF,TGTGCCATCGGGGTAAGCGGGAGATGGGCTGAGCAGTTCTTC
TRBV24-1,TRBD1,TRBJ1-2,-,CATSDTTGQDYGYTF,TGTGCCACCAGTGATACGACAGGGCAAGACTATGGCTACACCTTC
TRBV19,TRBD1,TRBJ1-2,-,CASSIAQGASLGYTF,TGTGCCAGTAGTATCGCCCAGGGGGCCTCTTTAGGCTACACCTTC
TRBV28,-,TRBJ1-4,few,CASRRAGGLEKLFF,TGTGCCAGCAGGAGAGCAGGAGGCCTTGAAAAACTGTTTTTT
TRBV6-5,-,TRBJ1-2,-,CASSMDSYGYTF,TGTGCCAGCAGCATGGACAGCTATGGCTACACCTTC
TRBV25-1,TRBD2,TRBJ2-1,-,CASSEGTSGRHEQFF,TGTGCCAGCAGTGAAGGGACTAGCGGGAGGCATGAGCAGTTCTTC
TRBV11-3,-,TRBJ1-4,-,CASSPGTYGKLFF,TGTGCCAGCAGCCCCGGGACATATGGAAAACTGTTTTTT
TRBV15,TRBD1,TRBJ2-5,once,CATERGRQETQYF,TGTGCCACCGAAAGGGGGCGCCAAGAGACCCAGTACTTC
TRBV3-1/TRBV3-2,TRBD1,TRBJ1-4,few,CASSIRTGGNEKLFF,TGTGCCAGCAGCATCCGGACAGGGGGTAATGAAAAACTGTTTTTT
TRBV6-5,-,TRBJ2-7,-,CASSRGLGRNEQYF,TGTGCCAGCAGCCGGGGTTTGGGCCGGAACGAGCAGTACTTC
TRBV10-1,-,TRBJ2-7,-,CASSDGGDNYEQYF,TGCGCCAGCAGTGATGGCGGGGATAACTACGAGCAGTACTTC
TRBV18,-,TRBJ2-7,-,CASSPSQGRYTYEQYF,TGTGCCAGCTCACCCTCCCAGGGGCGATACACCTACGAGCAGTACTTC
TRBV9,-,TRBJ1-1,-,CASSVGPNTEAFF,TGTGCCAGCAGCGTAGGGCCTAACACTGAAGCTTTCTTT
TRBV6-2/TRBV6-3,-,TRBJ2-7,-,CASSYSNWPEQYF,TGTGCCAGCAGTTACTCGAATTGGCCTGAGCAGTACTTC
TRBV9,TRBD2,TRBJ2-3,-,CASSRGGLAGVHTQYF,TGTGCCAGCAGCCGAGGCGGACTAGCGGGAGTACATACGCAGTATTTT
TRBV27,TRBD1,TRBJ1-1,-,CASSSTGAAYTEAFF,TGTGCCAGCAGTTCGACAGGGGCGGCCTACACTGAAGCTTTCTTT